These 3 T cell receptor beta chains originate from one sample sequenced in a study of regulatory T cells in long-lasting Graves disease (dated by TCRdb to the early 2020s). The sample's time point label is to be understood as: persistent/refractory GD, antithyroid drugs over 5 years with positive TRAb. RNA was extracted from PBMCs in TRIzol for both TCR sequencing and RNA sequencing. The library was obtained by multiplex PCR. The sample was run on an Illumina HiSeq 4000. To build TCR beta libraries, CDR3 regions were amplified by Arm-PCR using iRepertoire HTBI primers. TCRdb reran the public reads through fastp at Q25 and MiXCR, keeping productive beta chains. Each entry is one CDR3 protein sequence, shown with its most common DNA and genes. The sample table lists about 400,000 distinct CDR3 sequences, less than 25% of them with a count of one. Jointly, the top ten make up more than 20% of the sample.

The source was peripheral blood mononuclear cells (PBMCs), collected when the disease was refractory, from a patient treated with antithyroid drugs. These receptors were taken from a female donor with Graves disease.

This clonotype came up a few times. The chain couples TRBV10-3 to TRBJ2-3, with a tentative D call TRBD2 (5 bases). This CDR3 is built from 13 residues. CDR1 is ENHRY, CDR2 SYGVKD, per germline. V dropped 6 bases and J dropped 9 bases, with 16 bases sitting between them. CDR3 nucleotide sequence: TGTGCCATCAGCGCGGAGGTTAAGGCAACGCAGTATTTT. This codes for CAISAEVKATQYF.

This clonotype has only a few counts. A junction end diverges from the germline sequence, so it may reflect a read error. J is TRBJ2-7 and V is TRBV4-3, with D perhaps TRBD1 (5 bases). Looked up from germline, CDR1 is LGHNA and CDR2 is YSLEER. The CDR3 sequence is 13 residues long. This chain's CDR3 is CASSQGVTYEQYF. CDR3 nucleotide sequence: TGTGCCAGCAGTCAGGGTGTCACTTACGAGCAGTACTTC.

The chain joins TRBV20-1 to TRBJ1-1, with D tentatively TRBD1 (5 bases). V dropped 1 base and J dropped 1 base, with 13 bases sitting between them. In germline, CDR1 is DFQATT, CDR2 SNEGSKA (reference sequence). The CDR3 length is 15 residues. The DNA of the CDR3 is TGCAGTGCTAGAGGGGGGGGTCAACGGAACACTGAAGCTTTCTTT. Residues: CSARGGGQRNTEAFF.